This T cell receptor beta chain was identified during a study of early T cells in non-severe SARS-CoV-2 infection. As for the study in general: Investigators sequenced bulk RNA drawn from unsorted whole blood, and chains remained unpaired.

Attachment of unique molecular identifiers to individual cDNA molecules was performed. TCRdb used MiXCR to reprocess the 5' RACE reads, holding one entry per CDR3 protein. The data contain about 67,000 distinct CDR3 sequences, roughly 12% of them seen just once; the ten biggest clones take up about 4.1%. This clonotype was recorded many times. Trimming removed 0 bases from V and 2 bases from J; junction bases left unmatched: 17. CDR3 size: 20 residues. Germline V CDR1 and CDR2: DFQATT, SNEGSKA (reference sequence). V usage is TRBV20-1 and J usage is TRBJ2-3; 10 bases line up with TRBD2. This TCR derives from an adult who was a healthcare worker with PCR-confirmed SARS-CoV-2 infection or an uninfected control (not recorded which). Sequencing used whole blood. The CDR3 region is CSARDETGSEAGGPTDTQYF. The CDR3 DNA reads as TGCAGTGCTAGAGATGAAACGGGATCAGAAGCGGGGGGGCCCACAGATACGCAGTATTTT.